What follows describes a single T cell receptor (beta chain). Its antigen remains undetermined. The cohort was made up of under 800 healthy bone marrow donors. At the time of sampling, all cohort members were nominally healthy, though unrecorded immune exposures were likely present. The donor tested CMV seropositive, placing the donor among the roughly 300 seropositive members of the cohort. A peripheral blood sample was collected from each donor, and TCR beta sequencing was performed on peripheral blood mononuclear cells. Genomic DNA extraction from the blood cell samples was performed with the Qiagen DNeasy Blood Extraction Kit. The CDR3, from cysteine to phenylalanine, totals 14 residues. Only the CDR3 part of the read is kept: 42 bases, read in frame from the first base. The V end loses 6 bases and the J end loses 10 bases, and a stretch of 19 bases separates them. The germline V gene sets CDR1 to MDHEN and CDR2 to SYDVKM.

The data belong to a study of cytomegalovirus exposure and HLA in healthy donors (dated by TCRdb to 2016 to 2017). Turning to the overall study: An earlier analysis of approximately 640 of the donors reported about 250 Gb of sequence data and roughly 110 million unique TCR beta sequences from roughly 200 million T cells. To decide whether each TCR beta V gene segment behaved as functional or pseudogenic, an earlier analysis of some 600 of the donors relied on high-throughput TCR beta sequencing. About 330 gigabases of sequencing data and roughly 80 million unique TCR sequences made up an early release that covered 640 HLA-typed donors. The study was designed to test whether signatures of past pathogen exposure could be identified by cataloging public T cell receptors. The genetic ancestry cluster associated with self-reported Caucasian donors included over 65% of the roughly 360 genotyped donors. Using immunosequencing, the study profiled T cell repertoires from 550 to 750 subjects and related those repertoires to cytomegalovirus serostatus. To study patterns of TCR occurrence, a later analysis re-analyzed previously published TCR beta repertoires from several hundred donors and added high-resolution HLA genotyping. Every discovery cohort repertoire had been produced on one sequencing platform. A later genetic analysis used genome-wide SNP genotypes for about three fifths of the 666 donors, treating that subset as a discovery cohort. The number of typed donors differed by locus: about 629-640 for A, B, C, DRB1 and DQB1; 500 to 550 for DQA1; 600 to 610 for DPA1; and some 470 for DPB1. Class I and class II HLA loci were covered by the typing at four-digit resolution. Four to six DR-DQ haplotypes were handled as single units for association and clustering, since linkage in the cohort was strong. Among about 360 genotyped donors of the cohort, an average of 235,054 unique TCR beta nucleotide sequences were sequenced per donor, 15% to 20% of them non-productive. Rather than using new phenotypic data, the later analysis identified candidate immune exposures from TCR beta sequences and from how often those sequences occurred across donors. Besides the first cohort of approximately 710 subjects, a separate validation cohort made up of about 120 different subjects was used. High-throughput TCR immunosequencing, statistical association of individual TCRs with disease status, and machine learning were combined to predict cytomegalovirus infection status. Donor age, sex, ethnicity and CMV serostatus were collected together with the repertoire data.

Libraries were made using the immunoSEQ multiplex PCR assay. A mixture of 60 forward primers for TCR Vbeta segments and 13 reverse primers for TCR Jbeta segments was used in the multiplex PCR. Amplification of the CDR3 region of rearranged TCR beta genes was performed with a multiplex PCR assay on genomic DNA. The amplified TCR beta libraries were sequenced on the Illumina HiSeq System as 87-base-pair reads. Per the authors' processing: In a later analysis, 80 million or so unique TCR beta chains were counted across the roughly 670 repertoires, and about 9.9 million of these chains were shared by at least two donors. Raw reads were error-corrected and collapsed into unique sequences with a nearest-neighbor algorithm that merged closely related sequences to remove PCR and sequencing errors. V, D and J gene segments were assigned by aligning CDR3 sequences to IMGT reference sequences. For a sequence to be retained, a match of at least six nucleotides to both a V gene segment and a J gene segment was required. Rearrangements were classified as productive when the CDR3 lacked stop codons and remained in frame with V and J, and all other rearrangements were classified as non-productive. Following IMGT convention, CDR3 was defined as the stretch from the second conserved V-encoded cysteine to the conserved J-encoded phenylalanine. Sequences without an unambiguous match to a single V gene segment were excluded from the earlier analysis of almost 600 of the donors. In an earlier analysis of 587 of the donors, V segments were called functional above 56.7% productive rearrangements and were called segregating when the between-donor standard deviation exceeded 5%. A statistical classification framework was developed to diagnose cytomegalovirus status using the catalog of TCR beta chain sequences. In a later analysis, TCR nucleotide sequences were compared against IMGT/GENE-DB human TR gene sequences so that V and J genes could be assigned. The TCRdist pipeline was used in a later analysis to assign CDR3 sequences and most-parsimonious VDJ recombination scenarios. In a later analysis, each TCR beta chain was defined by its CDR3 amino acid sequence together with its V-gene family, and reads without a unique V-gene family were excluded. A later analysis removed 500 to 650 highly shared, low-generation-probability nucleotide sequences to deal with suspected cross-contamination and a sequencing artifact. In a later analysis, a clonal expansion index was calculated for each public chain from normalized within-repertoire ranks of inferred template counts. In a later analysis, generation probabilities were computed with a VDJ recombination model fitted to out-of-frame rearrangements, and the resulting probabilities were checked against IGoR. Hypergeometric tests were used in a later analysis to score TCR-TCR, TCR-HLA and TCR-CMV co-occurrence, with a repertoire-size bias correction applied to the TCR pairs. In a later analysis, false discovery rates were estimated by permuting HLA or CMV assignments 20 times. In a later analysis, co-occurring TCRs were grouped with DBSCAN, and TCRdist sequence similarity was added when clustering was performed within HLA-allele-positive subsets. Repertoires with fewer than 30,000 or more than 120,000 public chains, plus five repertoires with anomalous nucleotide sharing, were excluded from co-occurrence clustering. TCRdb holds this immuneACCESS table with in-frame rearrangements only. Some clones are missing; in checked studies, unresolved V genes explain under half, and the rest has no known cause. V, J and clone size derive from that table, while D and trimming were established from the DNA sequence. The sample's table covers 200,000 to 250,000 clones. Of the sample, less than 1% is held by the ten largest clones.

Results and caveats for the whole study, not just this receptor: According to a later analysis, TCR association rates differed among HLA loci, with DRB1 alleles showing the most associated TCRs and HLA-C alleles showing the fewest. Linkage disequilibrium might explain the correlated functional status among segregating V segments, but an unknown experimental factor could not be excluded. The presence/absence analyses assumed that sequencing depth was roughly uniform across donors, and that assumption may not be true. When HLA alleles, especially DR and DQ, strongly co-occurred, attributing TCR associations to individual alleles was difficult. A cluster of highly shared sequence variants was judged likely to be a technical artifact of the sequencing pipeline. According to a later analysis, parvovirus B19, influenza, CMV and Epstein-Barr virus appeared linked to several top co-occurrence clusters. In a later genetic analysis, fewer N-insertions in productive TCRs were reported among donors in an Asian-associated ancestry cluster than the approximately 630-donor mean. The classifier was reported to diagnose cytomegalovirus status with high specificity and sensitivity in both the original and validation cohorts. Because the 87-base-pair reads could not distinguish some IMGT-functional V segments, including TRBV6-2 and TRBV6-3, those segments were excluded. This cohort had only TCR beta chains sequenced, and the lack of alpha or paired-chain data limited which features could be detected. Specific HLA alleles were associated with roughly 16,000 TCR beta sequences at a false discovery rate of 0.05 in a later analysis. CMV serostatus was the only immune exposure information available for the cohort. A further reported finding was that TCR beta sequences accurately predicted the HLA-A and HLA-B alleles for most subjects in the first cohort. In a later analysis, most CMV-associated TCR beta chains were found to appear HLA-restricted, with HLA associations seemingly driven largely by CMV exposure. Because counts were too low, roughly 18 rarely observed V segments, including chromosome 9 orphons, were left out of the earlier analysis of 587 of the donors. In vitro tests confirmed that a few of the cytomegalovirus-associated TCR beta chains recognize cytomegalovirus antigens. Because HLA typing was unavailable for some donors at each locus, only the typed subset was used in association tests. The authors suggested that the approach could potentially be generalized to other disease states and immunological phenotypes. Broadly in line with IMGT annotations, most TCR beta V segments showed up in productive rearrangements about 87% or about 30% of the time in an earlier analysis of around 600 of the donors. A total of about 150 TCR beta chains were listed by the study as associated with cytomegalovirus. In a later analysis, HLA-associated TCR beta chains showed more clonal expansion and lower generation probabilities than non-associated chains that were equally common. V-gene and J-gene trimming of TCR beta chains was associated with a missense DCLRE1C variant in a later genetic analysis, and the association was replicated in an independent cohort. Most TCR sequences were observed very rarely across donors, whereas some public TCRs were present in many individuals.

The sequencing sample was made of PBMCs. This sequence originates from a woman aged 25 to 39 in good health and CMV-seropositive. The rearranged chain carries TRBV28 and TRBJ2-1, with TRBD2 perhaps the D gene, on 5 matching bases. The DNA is TGTGCCAGCAGCCCCCCTTGGGAGCATGAAGAGCAGTTCTTC. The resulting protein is CASSPPWEHEEQFF.